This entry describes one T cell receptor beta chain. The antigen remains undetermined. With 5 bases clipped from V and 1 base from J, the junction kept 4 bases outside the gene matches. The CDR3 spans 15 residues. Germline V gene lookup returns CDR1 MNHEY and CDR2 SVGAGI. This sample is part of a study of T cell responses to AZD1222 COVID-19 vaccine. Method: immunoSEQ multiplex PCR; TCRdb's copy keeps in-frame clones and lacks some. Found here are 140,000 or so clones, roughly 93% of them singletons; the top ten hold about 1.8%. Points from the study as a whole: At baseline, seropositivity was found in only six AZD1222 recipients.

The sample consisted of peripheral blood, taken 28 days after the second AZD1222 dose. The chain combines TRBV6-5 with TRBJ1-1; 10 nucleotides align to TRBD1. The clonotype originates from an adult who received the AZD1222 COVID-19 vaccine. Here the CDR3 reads CASSHRDRGNTEAFF. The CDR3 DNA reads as TGTGCCAGCAGTCACCGGGACAGGGGGAACACTGAAGCTTTCTTT.